Below are 19 T cell receptor beta chains sequenced from a single sample in a study of T cells in localized non-small cell lung cancer. Sequencing used immunoSEQ multiplex PCR; TCRdb keeps in-frame clones, though not all of them. Of about 52,000 clones in the sample, around 87% were seen once. Sequencing used PBMCs, obtained before any cancer treatment. These receptors were obtained from a female donor with stage II lung adenocarcinoma.

This clone ranks as medium-sized. V gene TRBV6-1 combines with J gene TRBJ1-5, with no clear D. The CDR3 runs 16 residues. Trimming took off 3 bases at V and 0 bases at J, with 12 bases between the two ends. Germline V gene sequence: CDR1 MNHNS, CDR2 SASEGT. The CDR3 loop is CASSDPQSLSNQPQHF. DNA for the CDR3: TGTGCCAGCAGTGATCCACAATCCCTTAGCAATCAGCCCCAGCATTTT.

The chain combines TRBV5-1 with TRBJ2-2, with 10 bases identical to TRBD1. The CDR3 has 15 amino acids. The germline V gene has CDR1 SGHRS and CDR2 YFSETQ. The junction had 5 bases not matched to a gene; V was cut back by 4 bases and J by 5 bases. This chain's CDR3 is CASSVGTGVTGELFF. The CDR3 coding sequence is TGCGCCAGCAGCGTAGGGACAGGGGTAACCGGGGAGCTGTTTTTT.

The gene calls are TRBV19 and TRBJ2-1; TRBD1 matches at 10 bases. CDR1 is LNHDA and CDR2 is SQIVND in the germline V gene (reference sequence). Trimming took 4 bases from V and 6 from J; bases not matched to a gene: 6. The CDR3 sequence is 15 residues long. CDR3: CASSTGGTGVNEQFF. In DNA form, the CDR3 reads TGTGCCAGTAGTACAGGGGGGACAGGGGTCAATGAGCAGTTCTTC.

The CDR3 region is CASSQPTGPENIQYF. The DNA of the CDR3 is TGTGCCAGCAGCCAACCCACAGGTCCCGAAAACATTCAGTACTTC. J is TRBJ2-4 and V is TRBV11-1; D perhaps matches TRBD1 (5 bases). CDR3 length equals 15 residues. Germline CDR1 SGHAT, CDR2 FQDESV (reference sequence). Trimming shortened V by 5 bases and J by 5 bases, and 16 bases separated the two germline ends.

The chain links TRBV5-1 to TRBJ1-1; 7 bases line up with TRBD1. Germline loops: CDR1 SGHRS, CDR2 YFSETQ. The V gene end was trimmed by 4 bases and the J gene end by 5 bases; junction bases not matched to a gene: 8. The CDR3 contains 14 residues. The CDR3 bases are TGCGCCAGCAGCAGCCTGCAGGGGGGGACTGAAGCTTTCTTT. Amino acids: CASSSLQGGTEAFF.

The chain carries TRBV11-2 and TRBJ1-3; the D is unclear. The CDR3 has 14 amino acids. Trimming shortened V by 4 bases and J by 6 bases, and 13 bases separated the two germline ends. Germline V gene data show CDR1 as SGHAT and CDR2 as FQNNGV. The CDR3 protein is CASSSRGLENTIYF. DNA of the CDR3: TGTGCCAGCAGCTCCCGGGGTCTGGAAAACACCATATATTTT.

The chain is built from TRBV6-5 and TRBJ2-7, with 10 bases fitting TRBD1. The CDR3 is made up of 16 amino acids. Looked up from germline, CDR1 is MNHEY and CDR2 is SVGAGI. The V and J ends lost 4 bases and 1 base, in that order; junction bases with no gene match: 7. CDR3 bases: TGTGCCAGCAGTTCACCACGGACAGGGGGGTCCTACGAGCAGTACTTC. It translates to CASSSPRTGGSYEQYF.

V usage is TRBV25-1 and J usage is TRBJ1-1; weak D call: TRBD1 (5 bases). CDR3 length: 15 residues. The V end lost 1 base, the J end lost 1 base, and 10 bases lay between the germline ends. Germline CDR1 MGHDK, CDR2 SYGVNS. The CDR3 spells CASSEWGGANTEAFF. The CDR3 coding sequence is TGTGCCAGCAGTGAATGGGGAGGGGCGAACACTGAAGCTTTCTTT.

The genes are TRBV9 and TRBJ2-3, with 8 bases aligning to TRBD2. The junction had 5 bases not matched to a gene; V was cut back by 2 bases and J by 3 bases. This CDR3 has 15 residues. Germline loops: CDR1 SGDLS, CDR2 YYNGEE. CDR3 DNA: TGTGCCAGCAGCGTCGGGGGGGTCCGGACAGATACGCAGTATTTT. Translated: CASSVGGVRTDTQYF.

This chain uses TRBV5-6 with TRBJ1-1; TRBD1 aligns across 10 bases. The V and J ends lost 4 bases and 3 bases, in that order; junction bases with no gene match: 12. Germline V lookup: CDR1 SGHDT, CDR2 YYEEEE. The CDR3 is made up of 17 amino acids. In nucleotides, the CDR3 is TGTGCCAGCAGCGGTTTACCGGGACAGGGGTGGGACACTGAAGCTTTCTTT. Its protein is CASSGLPGQGWDTEAFF.

The rearrangement joins TRBV2 to TRBJ2-4, with 9 bases that match TRBD2. CDR1 and CDR2 (germline): SNHLY, FYNNEI. The J segment lost 4 bases and the V segment lost 7 bases, leaving 8 bases of the junction unmatched. The CDR3 runs to 15 residues. DNA of the CDR3: TGTGCCAGCAAACGGTTGAGCGGGGGGAAAAACATTCAGTACTTC. Translating it yields CASKRLSGGKNIQYF.

The chain carries TRBV7-7 and TRBJ1-1; perhaps TRBD1 as D (5 bases). This CDR3 region has 13 residues. The ends were cut back, 3 bases at V and 1 base at J, with 6 bases in the middle. Germline V lookup: CDR1 SSHAT, CDR2 FNYEAQ (reference sequence). CDR3 bases: TGTGCCAGCAGCTTGACAGAGAACACTGAAGCTTTCTTT. Translation: CASSLTENTEAFF.

As DNA, the CDR3 is TGTGCCAGCAGTGACTCTGGCTACACGAACTATGGCTACACCTTC. It is translated as CASSDSGYTNYGYTF. This chain joins TRBV6-1 and TRBJ1-2, with D uncertain. This CDR3 is built from 15 residues. The germline V gene encodes CDR1 MNHNS and CDR2 SASEGT. With 3 bases removed from V and 2 bases from J, the gap between germline ends came to 13 bases.

At least ten counts were recorded for this clone. V usage is TRBV7-9 and J usage is TRBJ1-3; D call uncertain. The CDR3 runs 15 residues. In germline, CDR1 is SEHNR, CDR2 FQNEAQ (reference sequence). Trimming took 2 bases from V and 0 from J, leaving 8 bases between them. The CDR3, as DNA: TGTGCCAGCAGCTTAACGTACGTCTCTGGAAACACCATATATTTT. Residues: CASSLTYVSGNTIYF. Full variable domain (outside the CDR3, taken from reference TRBV7-9 and TRBJ1-3): DTGVSQNPRHKITKRGQNVTFRCDPISEHNRLYWYRQTLGQGPEFLTYFQNEAQLEKSRLLSDRFSAERPKGSFSTLEIQRTEQGDSAMYLCASSLTYVSGNTIYFGEGSWLTVV.

The gene calls are TRBV14 and TRBJ2-5, with 9 bases fitting TRBD1. The CDR3 runs to 16 residues. CDR1 SGHDN and CDR2 FVKESK come from the germline V gene. Trimming took 2 bases from V and 2 from J; bases not matched to a gene: 6. CDR3 in DNA: TGTGCCAGCAGCCAACGGACCGGGACAGGGCAAGAGACCCAGTACTTC. It translates to CASSQRTGTGQETQYF.

This chain links TRBV2 with TRBJ1-1, with 8 bases identical to TRBD1. The V segment lost 7 bases and the J segment 1 base; nucleotides outside the gene matches: 5. Germline V gene lookup returns CDR1 SNHLY and CDR2 FYNNEI. This CDR3 region has 14 residues. This chain's CDR3 is CASIVDRGNTEAFF. CDR3 in DNA: TGTGCCAGCATTGTTGACAGGGGGAACACTGAAGCTTTCTTT.

This chain links TRBV30 with TRBJ2-5; D might be TRBD1 (5 bases). Trimming took off 2 bases at V and 2 bases at J, with 9 bases between the two ends. The CDR3 totals 13 residues. CDR1 is GTSNPN, CDR2 SVGIG, per germline (reference sequence). This chain's CDR3 is CAWSRREQETQYF. As DNA, the CDR3 is TGTGCCTGGAGTCGCAGGGAACAAGAGACCCAGTACTTC.

This rearrangement joins TRBV6-5 to TRBJ2-7; TRBD2 matches 7 bases. Germline V gene lookup returns CDR1 MNHEY and CDR2 SVGAGI. The trim removed 5 bases at V and 7 bases at J, leaving 14 bases unmatched. The CDR3 length is 15 residues. The DNA of the CDR3 is TGTGCCAGCAGTCCCCTGACGGGGGGAGTGGGGGAGCAGTACTTC. This sequence encodes CASSPLTGGVGEQYF.

The chain recombines TRBV7-4 with TRBJ1-5; D not resolved. Germline CDR1 and CDR2: SGHVT and SQSDAQ. V lost 2 bases and J lost 0, with 14 bases in between. The CDR3 runs to 17 residues. This CDR3 reads CASSLNSRELSNQPQHF. In nucleotides, the CDR3 is TGTGCCAGCAGCTTAAACAGTCGTGAACTTAGCAATCAGCCCCAGCATTTT.